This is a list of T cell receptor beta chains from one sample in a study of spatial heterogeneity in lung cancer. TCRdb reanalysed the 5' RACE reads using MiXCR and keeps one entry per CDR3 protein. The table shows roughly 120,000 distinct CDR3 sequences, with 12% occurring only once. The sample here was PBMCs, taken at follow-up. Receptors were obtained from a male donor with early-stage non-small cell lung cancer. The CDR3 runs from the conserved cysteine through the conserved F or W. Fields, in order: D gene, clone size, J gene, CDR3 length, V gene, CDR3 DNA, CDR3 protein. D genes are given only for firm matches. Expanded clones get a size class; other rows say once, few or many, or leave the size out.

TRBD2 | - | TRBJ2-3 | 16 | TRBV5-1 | TGCGCCAGCAGCTTGGCCCGGAGCGGGGGGCGGGATACGCAGTATTTT | CASSLARSGGRDTQYF
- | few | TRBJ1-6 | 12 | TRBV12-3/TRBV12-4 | TGTGCCAGCAGTTTCACCAATTCACCCCTCCACTTT | CASSFTNSPLHF
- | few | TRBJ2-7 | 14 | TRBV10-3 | TGTGCCATCAGTGAAGGGGATGCTTCCTACGAGCAGTACTTC | CAISEGDASYEQYF
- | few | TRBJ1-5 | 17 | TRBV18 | TGTGCCAGCTCACCCGGAGACAGATCGTATAGCAATCAGCCCCAGCATTTT | CASSPGDRSYSNQPQHF
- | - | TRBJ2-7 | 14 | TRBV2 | TGTGCCAGCCAAGAGGCGACAGGCCCCTACGAGCAGTACTTC | CASQEATGPYEQYF
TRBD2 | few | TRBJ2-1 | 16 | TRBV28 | TGTGCCAGCAGTTTACCGGGACTAGCGGGCTACAATGAGCAGTTCTTC | CASSLPGLAGYNEQFF
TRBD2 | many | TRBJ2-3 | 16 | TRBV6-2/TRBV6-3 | TGTGCCAGCAGACTCGGGACTAGCGGGGGAATAGATACGCAGTATTTT | CASRLGTSGGIDTQYF
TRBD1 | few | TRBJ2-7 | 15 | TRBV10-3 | TGTGCCATCAGTGATATAGGACAGGGGAATCACGAGCAGTACTTC | CAISDIGQGNHEQYF
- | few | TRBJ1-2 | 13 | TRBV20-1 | TGCAGTGCTAGAGCGGTCGTCAACTATGGCTACACCTTC | CSARAVVNYGYTF
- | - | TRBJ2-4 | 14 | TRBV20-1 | TGCAGTGCCAGCCCCCCGGGTGGGGGGAACATTCAGTACTTC | CSASPPGGGNIQYF
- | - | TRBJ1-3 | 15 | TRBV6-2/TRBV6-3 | TGTGCCAGCAGTCACCCTCTTGGAGCTGGAAACACCATATATTTT | CASSHPLGAGNTIYF
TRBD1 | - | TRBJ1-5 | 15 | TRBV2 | TGTGCCAGCAGCTTAGACAGGGGGCCCAATCAGCCCCAGCATTTT | CASSLDRGPNQPQHF
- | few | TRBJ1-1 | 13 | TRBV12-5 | TGTGCTAGTGGTTATGGGGGGCACACTGAAGCTTTCTTT | CASGYGGHTEAFF
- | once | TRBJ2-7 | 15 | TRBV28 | TGTGCCAGCAGTACCCCTTTAGCGGATCCCTACGAGCAGTACTTC | CASSTPLADPYEQYF
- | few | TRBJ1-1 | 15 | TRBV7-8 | TGTGCCAGCAGCTTAGGATATGACAAGAACACTGAAGCTTTCTTT | CASSLGYDKNTEAFF
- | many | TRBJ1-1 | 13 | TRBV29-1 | TGCAGCGTATCTCCCCAGGGAAGCACTGAAGCTTTCTTT | CSVSPQGSTEAFF
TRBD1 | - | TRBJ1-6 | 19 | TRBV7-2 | TGTGCCAGCAGCTCCCGCCCCCCGCTGGGACAGGGGGCTTATTCACCCCTCCACTTT | CASSSRPPLGQGAYSPLHF
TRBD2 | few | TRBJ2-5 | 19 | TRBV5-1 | TGCGCCAGCAGCTCCGGACTAGCGGGGGGCCATGTTTTCGGAGAGACCCAGTACTTC | CASSSGLAGGHVFGETQYF
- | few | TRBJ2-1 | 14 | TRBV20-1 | TGCAGTGCGACGGGGGGCCGCTCCTACAATGAGCAGTTCTTC | CSATGGRSYNEQFF
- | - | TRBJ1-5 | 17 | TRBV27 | TGTGCCAGCAGTTTAGAAAGTCCGGGCAGGGGCAATCAGCCCCAGCATTTT | CASSLESPGRGNQPQHF
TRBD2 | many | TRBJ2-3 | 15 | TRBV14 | TGTGCCAGCAGCCAACGACTAGCTAGCACAGATACGCAGTATTTT | CASSQRLASTDTQYF
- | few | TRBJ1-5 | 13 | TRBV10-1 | TGCGCCAGCAGTATTACAGGCGATCAGCCCCAGCATTTT | CASSITGDQPQHF
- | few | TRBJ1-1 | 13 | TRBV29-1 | TGCAGCGTTGACTCGGGGTCCCACACTGAAGCTTTCTTT | CSVDSGSHTEAFF
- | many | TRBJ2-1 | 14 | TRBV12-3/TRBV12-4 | TGTGCCAGCACCATGCAGTCAGGGAGCAATGAGCAGTTCTTC | CASTMQSGSNEQFF
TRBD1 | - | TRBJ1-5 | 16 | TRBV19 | TGTGCCAGTAGTATAGAAGGGACAGGGGGCTGGCAGCCCCAGCATTTT | CASSIEGTGGWQPQHF
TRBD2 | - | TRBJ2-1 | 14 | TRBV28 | TGTGCCAGCAGTAGCGGGGGGGCTTACAATGAGCAGTTCTTC | CASSSGGAYNEQFF
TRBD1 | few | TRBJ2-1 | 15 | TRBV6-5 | TGTGCCAGCAGTTCAGGGACAGGGGCCTACAATGAGCAGTTCTTC | CASSSGTGAYNEQFF
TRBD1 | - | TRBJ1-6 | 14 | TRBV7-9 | TGTGCCAGCAGCCCGACAGGGGACGGGTCACCCCTCCACTTT | CASSPTGDGSPLHF
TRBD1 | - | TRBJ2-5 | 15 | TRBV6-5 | TGTGCCAGCAGTTACCTGGGACAGGGGGAAGAGACCCAGTACTTC | CASSYLGQGEETQYF
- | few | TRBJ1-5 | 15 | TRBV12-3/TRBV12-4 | TGTGCCAGCAGGTCAGGTTTCGGGGCGAGCCAGCCCCAGCATTTT | CASRSGFGASQPQHF
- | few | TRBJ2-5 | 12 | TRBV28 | TGTGCCAGCAACGGGGGGCAGGAGACCCAGTACTTC | CASNGGQETQYF
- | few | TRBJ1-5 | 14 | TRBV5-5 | TGTGCCAGCAGACGGGAACTAAGCAATCAGCCCCAGCATTTT | CASRRELSNQPQHF
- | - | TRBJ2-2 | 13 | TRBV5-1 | TGCGCCAGCATCTCGGAGAACACCGGGGAGCTGTTTTTT | CASISENTGELFF
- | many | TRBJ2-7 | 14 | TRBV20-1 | TGCAGTGCTAGAGGACAGGAAAATTCCTACGAGCAGTACTTC | CSARGQENSYEQYF